A single sample is the source of the 8 T cell receptor beta chains below, sequenced in a study of blood T cells in healthy people across ages. Primed by a sample-barcoded 5' primer and a J-beta primer mix, a second PCR proceeded for 7 to 11 cycles. TCRdb itself ran the 5' RACE reads through MiXCR, one entry per CDR3 protein. The table has about 1.7 million distinct CDR3 sequences, about 30% seen once; the top ten hold around 7.7%. Input material: blood. The receptors were gathered from a woman aged 30 to 39 in good health.

In regard to this clonotype: The junction and the germline gene differ at one end; a read error may be behind it. V gene TRBV14 combines with J gene TRBJ2-5; perhaps D is TRBD1 or TRBD2 (6 bases each). The assigned J gene may be wrong: the sequence end matches TRBJ2-7 better. CDR3 length equals 14 residues. Germline-derived CDR1 and CDR2 are SGHDN and FVKESK. The CDR3 coding sequence is TGTGCCGGCAGCCTAACGGAGGGACACTTCGAGCAGTACTTC. It codes for CAGSLTEGHFEQYF.

This chain joins TRBV7-2 and TRBJ2-1; D might be TRBD2 (5 bases). The CDR3 runs 18 residues. Germline CDR1 is SGHTA and CDR2 is FQGNSA. V was cut by 5 bases and J by 7 bases, with 27 bases left in between. This CDR3 is CASSPEGSRIPKWNEQFF. The CDR3 coding sequence is TGTGCCAGCAGCCCCGAGGGTTCGCGGATCCCTAAGTGGAATGAGCAGTTCTTC.

In this sample, this clonotype turned up a few times. The chain recombines TRBV20-1 with TRBJ2-1; 9 bases agree with TRBD2. With V trimmed by 0 bases and J by 7 bases, 10 bases remained unmatched. There are 16 residues in the CDR3. Germline lookup yields CDR1 DFQATT and CDR2 SNEGSKA (reference sequence). CDR3 protein: CSAREGGRALVNEQFF. The CDR3, as DNA: TGCAGTGCTAGAGAAGGCGGGAGGGCCCTAGTAAATGAGCAGTTCTTC.

This clonotype has only a few counts. The chain combines TRBV12-3 or TRBV12-4 with TRBJ1-3; D is ambiguous. The CDR3 consists of 11 residues. V was cut by 11 bases and J by 0 bases, with 5 bases left in between. This CDR3 reads CASDSGNTIYF. CDR3 nucleotides: TGTGCCTCGGACTCTGGAAACACCATATATTTT.

This clonotype was seen at least ten times. V is TRBV5-1 and J is TRBJ2-5, with D hard to call. CDR3 length equals 12 residues. Germline V gene sequence: CDR1 SGHRS, CDR2 YFSETQ. Trimming took off 1 base at V and 5 bases at J, with 6 bases between the two ends. DNA of the CDR3: TGCGCCAGCAGCTTGACGGCCGAGACCCAGTACTTC. Its translation is CASSLTAETQYF.

This clonotype was seen only a few times. This rearrangement joins TRBV6-1 to TRBJ2-3, with TRBD2 identical over 7 bases. Germline V gene lookup returns CDR1 MNHNS and CDR2 SASEGT. V dropped 8 bases and J dropped 1; count of bases not matched to a gene: 24. This CDR3 has 20 amino acids. In DNA, the CDR3 is TGTGCCAGCCTGAAAAGTCCGGCGGGAGAGTCCGGAGATCGCACAGATACGCAGTATTTT. It specifies CASLKSPAGESGDRTDTQYF.

With respect to this clonotype: One end of the junction is discordant with germline, which a read error may explain. The chain uses TRBV20-1 and TRBJ1-4, with D tentatively TRBD1 (6 bases). The CDR3 totals 13 residues. CDR1 is DFQATT, CDR2 SNEGSKA, per germline (reference sequence). CDR3 in amino acids: CSAPAGGTEKRFF. The DNA for the CDR3 is TGCAGTGCCCCAGCGGGGGGCACTGAAAAACGGTTTTTT.

The V and J genes are TRBV25-1 and TRBJ1-1, with a possible D match to TRBD1 (6 bases). V dropped 1 base and J dropped 5 bases, with 11 bases sitting between them. The germline V gene encodes CDR1 MGHDK and CDR2 SYGVNS. CDR3 length: 14 residues. CDR3: CASSESGVGTEAFF. DNA of the CDR3: TGTGCCAGCAGTGAATCAGGGGTAGGGACTGAAGCTTTCTTT.